The present T cell receptor beta chain was sequenced within a study of T cell responses to AZD1222 COVID-19 vaccine. The CDR3 is 14 amino acids. The germline gives CDR1 SGHVS, CDR2 FQNEAQ. V lost 0 bases, J lost 5 bases, and 10 bases lay in between. Broader study findings: Dominant at 160-218 and 743-854, vaccine-associated CD4 TCRs also spanned spike. Spike-specific TCR breadth and depth both grew after two AZD1222 doses.

Sequenced by immunoSEQ multiplex PCR; TCRdb stores in-frame clones only, minus some. The sample yields roughly 160,000 clones, around nine tenths seen once. Doses given second, at about 4 or about 12 weeks, were pooled. A remark on this clone: Its matching antigen is unknown.

The sequence derives from an adult who received the AZD1222 COVID-19 vaccine. The chain is built from TRBV7-8 and TRBJ1-1, with no clear D. The material sequenced was peripheral blood, taken 28 days after the second AZD1222 dose. The CDR3 sequence: CASSLALGGTEAFF. CDR3 sequence (DNA): TGTGCCAGCAGCTTAGCGCTGGGTGGAACTGAAGCTTTCTTT.